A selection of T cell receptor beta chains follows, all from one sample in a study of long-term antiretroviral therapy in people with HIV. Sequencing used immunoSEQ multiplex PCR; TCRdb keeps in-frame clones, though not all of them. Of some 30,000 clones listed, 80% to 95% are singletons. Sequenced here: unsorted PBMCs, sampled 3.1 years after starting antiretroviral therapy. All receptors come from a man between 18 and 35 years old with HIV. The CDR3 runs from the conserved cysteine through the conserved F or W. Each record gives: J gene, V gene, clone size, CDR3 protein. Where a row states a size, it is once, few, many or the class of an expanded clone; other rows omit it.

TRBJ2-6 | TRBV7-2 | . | CASSLNRLAAGPGANVLTF
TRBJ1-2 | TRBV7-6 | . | CASKPMAAGYTF
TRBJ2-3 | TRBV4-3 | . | CASSQVSGRGDTQYF
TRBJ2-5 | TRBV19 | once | CASSIRLESQETQYF
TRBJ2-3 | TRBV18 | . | CASSPWLGQGTDTQYF
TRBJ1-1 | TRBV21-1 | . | CASSIQGNEAFF
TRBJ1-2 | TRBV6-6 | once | CASSYRGQGSDYGYTF
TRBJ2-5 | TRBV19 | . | CASSPTGTLQETQYF
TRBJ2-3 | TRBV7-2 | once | CASRALAGDTDTQYF
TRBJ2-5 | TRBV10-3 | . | CATTRGPGGKETQYF
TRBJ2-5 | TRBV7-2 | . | CASSLRDKQETQYF
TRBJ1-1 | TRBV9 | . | CASSPITGVPEAFF
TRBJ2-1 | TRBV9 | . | CASSADGSTYNEQFF
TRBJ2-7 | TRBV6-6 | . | CASSSGPYEQYF
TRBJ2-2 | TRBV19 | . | CASSMGWGTGELFF
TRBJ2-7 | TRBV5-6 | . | CASSSIDRANPRGYEQYF
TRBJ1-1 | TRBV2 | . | CATWGGSTEAFF
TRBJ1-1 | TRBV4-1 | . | CASSQWGALTGRVTEAFF
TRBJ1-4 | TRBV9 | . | CASSVSPRQNHEKLFF
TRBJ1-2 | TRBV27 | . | CASSLLGTGGNYGYTF
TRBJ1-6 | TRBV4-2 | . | CASSQEGVSAPLHF
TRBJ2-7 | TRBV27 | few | CASSSNRYEQYF
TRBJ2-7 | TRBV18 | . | CASSPLRASGVLEQYF
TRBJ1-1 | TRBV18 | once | CASSPLATPTEAFF
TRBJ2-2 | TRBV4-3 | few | CASSQSFGNTGELFF
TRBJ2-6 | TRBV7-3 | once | CASSLFGAGANVLTF
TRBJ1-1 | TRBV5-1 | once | CASSQNSVNTEAFF
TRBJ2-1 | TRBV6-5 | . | CASSYHGRTYNEQFF
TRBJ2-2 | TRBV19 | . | CASSTGTSTGELFF
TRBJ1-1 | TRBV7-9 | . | CASSHHRLEGGRTEAFF
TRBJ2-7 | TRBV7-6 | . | CASRAGQGYEQYF
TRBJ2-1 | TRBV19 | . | CASSIGPGEQFF
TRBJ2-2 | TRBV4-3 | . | CASSQATGSANTGELFF
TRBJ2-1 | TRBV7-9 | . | CASSLSGTEQFF
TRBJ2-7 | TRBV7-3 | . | CASSPGRTYEQYF
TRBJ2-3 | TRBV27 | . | CASSSFRDTQYF
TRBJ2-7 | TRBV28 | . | CASSQGDEQYF
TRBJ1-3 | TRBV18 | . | CASSPPRVLSGNTIYF
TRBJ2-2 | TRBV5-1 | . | CASSLVQNTGELFF
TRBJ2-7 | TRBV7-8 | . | CASSLVAGEAYEQYF
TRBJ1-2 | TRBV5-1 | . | CASSLRSGGDHYGYTF
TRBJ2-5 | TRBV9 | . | CASSLQERQETQYF
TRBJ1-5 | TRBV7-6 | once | CASSLGDGNQPQHF
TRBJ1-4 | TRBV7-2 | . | CASSLYGAPATNEKLFF
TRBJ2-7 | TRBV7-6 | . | CASSRDREISEQYF
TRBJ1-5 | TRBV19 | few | CASSPDSDNQPQHF
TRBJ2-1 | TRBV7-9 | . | CASSLDWSSYNEQFF
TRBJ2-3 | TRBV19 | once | CASSIPTGGTDTQYF
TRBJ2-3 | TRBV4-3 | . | CASSPGAPGEQYF